This entry features one T cell receptor (beta chain) sequence. CDR3 length: 14 residues. In germline, CDR1 is SGHNT, CDR2 YYREEE (reference sequence). V was trimmed by 4 bases and J by 5 bases, leaving 14 bases between them. This sample was taken from a study of blood T cell repertoires in COVID-19. Here immunoSEQ multiplex PCR was the method, and the copy in TCRdb shows in-frame clones only, minus some. The sample contains 150,000 to 200,000 clones, roughly four fifths of which appear only once. The sequenced material came from peripheral blood. The TCR originated in a woman aged 70-85 years with COVID-19, enrolled during active disease. The chain is built from TRBV5-4 and TRBJ2-3; D is ambiguous. The CDR3 region has the DNA TGTGCCAGCAGCGGGCTCCTCACCCAAGATACGCAGTATTTT. Translation: CASSGLLTQDTQYF.